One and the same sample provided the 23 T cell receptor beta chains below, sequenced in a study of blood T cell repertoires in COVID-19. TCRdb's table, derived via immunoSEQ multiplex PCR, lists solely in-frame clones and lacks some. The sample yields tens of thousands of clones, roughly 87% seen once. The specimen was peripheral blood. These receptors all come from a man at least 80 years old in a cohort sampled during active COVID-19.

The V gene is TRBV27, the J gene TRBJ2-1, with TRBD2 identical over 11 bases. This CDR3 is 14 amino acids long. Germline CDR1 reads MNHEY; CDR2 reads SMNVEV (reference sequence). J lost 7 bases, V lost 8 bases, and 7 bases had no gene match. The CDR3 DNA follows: TGTGCCAGCGCAAGACTAGCGGGGATAAATGAGCAGTTCTTC. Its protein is CASARLAGINEQFF.

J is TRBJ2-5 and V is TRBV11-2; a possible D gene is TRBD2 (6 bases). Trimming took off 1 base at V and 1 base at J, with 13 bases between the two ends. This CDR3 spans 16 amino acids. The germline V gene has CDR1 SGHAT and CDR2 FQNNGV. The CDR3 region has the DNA TGTGCCAGCAGCTTAGTGACTACCGGGGGCCAAGAGACCCAGTACTTC. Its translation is CASSLVTTGGQETQYF.

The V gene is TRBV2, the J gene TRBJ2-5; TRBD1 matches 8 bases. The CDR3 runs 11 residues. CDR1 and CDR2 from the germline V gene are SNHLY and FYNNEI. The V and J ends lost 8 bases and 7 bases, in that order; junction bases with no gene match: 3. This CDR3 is CASDRGGTQYF. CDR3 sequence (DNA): TGTGCCAGCGACAGGGGAGGGACCCAGTACTTC.

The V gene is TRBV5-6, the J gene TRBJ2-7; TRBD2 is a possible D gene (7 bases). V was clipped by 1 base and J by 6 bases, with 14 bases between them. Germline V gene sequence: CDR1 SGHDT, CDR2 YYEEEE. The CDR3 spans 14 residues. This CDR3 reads CASSLRGAHSEQYF. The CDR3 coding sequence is TGTGCCAGCAGCTTGCGGGGGGCGCACAGCGAGCAGTACTTC.

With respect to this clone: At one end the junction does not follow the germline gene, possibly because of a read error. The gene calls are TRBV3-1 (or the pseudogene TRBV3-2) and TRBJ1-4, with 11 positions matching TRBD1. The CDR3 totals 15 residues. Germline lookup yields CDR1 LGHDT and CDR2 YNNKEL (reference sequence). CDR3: CASGQVGTGGEKLFF. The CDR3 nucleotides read TGTGCCAGCGGCCAAGTAGGGACAGGGGGTGAAAAACTGTTTTTT.

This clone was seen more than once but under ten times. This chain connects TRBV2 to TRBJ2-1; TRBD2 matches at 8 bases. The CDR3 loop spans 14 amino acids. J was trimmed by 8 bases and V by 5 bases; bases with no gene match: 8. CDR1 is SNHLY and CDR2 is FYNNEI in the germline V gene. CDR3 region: CASSRQRESDEQFF. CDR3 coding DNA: TGTGCCAGCAGTCGGCAGCGGGAGTCGGATGAGCAGTTCTTC.

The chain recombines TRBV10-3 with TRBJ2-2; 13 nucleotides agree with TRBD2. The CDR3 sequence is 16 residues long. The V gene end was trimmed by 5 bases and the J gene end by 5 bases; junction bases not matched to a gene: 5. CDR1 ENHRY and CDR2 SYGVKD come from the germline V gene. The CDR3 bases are TGTGCCATCAGTACTAGCGGGAGGGCCGGAACCGGGGAGCTGTTTTTT. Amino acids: CAISTSGRAGTGELFF.

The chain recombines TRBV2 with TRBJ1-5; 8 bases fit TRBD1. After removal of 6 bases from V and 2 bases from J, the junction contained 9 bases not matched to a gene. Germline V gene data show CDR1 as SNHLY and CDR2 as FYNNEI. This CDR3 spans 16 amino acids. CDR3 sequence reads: CASRDDRGWGNQPQHF. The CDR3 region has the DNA TGTGCCAGCAGGGACGACAGGGGTTGGGGCAATCAGCCCCAGCATTTT.

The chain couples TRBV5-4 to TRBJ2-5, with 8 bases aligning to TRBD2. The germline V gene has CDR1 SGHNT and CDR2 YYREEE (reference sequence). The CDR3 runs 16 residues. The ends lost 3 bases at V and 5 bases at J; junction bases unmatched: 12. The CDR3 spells CASSSWTSPEGETQYF. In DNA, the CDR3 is TGTGCCAGCAGCTCCTGGACTAGCCCCGAGGGGGAGACCCAGTACTTC. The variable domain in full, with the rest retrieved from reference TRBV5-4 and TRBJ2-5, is ETGVTQSPTHLIKTRGQQVTLRCSSQSGHNTVSWYQQALGQGPQFIFQYYREEENGRGNFPPRFSGLQFPNYSSELNVNALELDDSALYLCASSSWTSPEGETQYFGPGTRLLVL.

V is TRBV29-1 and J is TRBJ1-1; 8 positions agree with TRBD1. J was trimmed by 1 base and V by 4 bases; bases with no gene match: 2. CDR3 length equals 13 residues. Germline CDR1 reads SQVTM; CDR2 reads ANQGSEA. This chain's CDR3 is CSVGTGGNTEAFF. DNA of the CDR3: TGCAGCGTTGGAACAGGGGGGAACACTGAAGCTTTCTTT.

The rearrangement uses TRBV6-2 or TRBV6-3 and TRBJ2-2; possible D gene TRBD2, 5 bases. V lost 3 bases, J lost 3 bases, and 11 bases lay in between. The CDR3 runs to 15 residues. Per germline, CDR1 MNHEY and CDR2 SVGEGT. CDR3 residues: CASSYTGSDTGELFF. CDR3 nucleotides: TGTGCCAGCAGTTATACGGGATCCGACACCGGGGAGCTGTTTTTT.

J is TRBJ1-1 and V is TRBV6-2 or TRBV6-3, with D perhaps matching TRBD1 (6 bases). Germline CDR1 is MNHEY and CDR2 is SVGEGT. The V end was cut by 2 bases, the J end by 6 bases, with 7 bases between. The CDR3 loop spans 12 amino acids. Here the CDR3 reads CASSYPGAEAFF. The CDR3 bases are TGTGCCAGCAGTTACCCAGGGGCTGAAGCTTTCTTT.

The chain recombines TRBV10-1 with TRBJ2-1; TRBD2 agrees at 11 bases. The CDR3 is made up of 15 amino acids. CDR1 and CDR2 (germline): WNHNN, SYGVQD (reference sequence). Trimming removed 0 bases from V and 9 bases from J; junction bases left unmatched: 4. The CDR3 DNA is TGCGCCAGCAGTGAGTCAACTAGCGGGAGTACTGAGCAGTTCTTC. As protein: CASSESTSGSTEQFF.

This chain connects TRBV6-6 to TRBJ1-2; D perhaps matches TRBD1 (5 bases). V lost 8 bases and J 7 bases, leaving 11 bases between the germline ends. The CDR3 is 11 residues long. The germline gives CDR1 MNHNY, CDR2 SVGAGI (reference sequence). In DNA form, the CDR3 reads TGTGCCAGCCGGGGGAGAGGTGGCTACACCTTC. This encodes CASRGRGGYTF.

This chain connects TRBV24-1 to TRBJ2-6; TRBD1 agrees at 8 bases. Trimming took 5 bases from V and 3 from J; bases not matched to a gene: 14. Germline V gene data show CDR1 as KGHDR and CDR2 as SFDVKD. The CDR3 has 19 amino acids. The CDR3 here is CATSGKTGASRSGANVLTF. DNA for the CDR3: TGTGCCACCAGTGGGAAGACAGGGGCCTCCAGGAGTGGGGCCAACGTCCTGACTTTC.

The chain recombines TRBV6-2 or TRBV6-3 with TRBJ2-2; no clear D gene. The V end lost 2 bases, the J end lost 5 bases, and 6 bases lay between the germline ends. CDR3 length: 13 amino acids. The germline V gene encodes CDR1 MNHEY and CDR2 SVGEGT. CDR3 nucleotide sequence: TGTGCCAGCAGTTACGCGGTAACCGGGGAGCTGTTTTTT. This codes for CASSYAVTGELFF.

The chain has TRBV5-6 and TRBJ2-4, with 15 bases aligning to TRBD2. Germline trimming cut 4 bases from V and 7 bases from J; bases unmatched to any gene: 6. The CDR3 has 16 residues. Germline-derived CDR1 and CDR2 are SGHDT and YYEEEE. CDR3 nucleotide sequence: TGTGCCAGCAGCCGGACTAGCGGGGGGGCATTCAACATTCAGTACTTC. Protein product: CASSRTSGGAFNIQYF.

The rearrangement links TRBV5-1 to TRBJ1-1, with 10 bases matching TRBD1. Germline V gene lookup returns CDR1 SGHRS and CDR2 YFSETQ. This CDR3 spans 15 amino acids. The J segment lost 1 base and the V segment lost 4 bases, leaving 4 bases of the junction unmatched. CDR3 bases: TGCGCCAGCAGCCAGGGGACAGGGGCGAACACTGAAGCTTTCTTT. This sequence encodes CASSQGTGANTEAFF.

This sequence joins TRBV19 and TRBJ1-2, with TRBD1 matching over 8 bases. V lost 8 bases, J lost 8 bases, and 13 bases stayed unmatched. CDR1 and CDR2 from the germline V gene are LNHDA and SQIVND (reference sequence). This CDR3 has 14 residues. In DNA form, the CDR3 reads TGTGCCAGTCTTGAGGCAGGGGGCGCTTTCGGCTACACCTTC. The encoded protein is CASLEAGGAFGYTF.

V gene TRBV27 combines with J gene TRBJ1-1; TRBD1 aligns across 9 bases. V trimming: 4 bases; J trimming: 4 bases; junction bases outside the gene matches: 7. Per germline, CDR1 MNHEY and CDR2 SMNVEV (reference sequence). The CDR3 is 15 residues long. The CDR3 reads CASSWTGAWGTEAFF. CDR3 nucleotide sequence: TGTGCCAGCAGTTGGACAGGGGCCTGGGGCACTGAAGCTTTCTTT.

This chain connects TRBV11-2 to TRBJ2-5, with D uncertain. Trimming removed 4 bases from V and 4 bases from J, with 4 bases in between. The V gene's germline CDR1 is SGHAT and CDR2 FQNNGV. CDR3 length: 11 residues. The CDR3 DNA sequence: TGTGCCAGCAGCTCAGGAGAGACCCAGTACTTC. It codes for CASSSGETQYF.

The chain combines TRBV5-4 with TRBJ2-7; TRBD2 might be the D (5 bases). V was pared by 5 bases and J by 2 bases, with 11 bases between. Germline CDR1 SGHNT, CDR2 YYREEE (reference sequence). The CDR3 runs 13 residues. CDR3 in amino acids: CASSRTEAYEQYF. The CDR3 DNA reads TGTGCCAGCAGTCGGACTGAGGCCTACGAGCAGTACTTC.

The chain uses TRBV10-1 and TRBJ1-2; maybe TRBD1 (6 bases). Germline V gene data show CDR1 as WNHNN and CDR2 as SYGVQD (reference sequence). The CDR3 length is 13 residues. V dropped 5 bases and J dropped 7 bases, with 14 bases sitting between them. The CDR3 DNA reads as TGCGCCAGCAGTCCAAACAGGGATACTGGCTACACCTTC. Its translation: CASSPNRDTGYTF.